This T cell receptor (beta chain) comes out of a study of circulating tumor DNA in untreated peripheral T-cell lymphoma. This clone turned up a few times. Its cognate antigen is unknown. Study-wide results and caveats: Baseline tissues yielded 86% and baseline serum around 67% tumor-specific clonotype detection.

The tumor tissue sample was taken at baseline before any treatment. The CDR3 contains 15 residues. With V trimmed by 4 bases and J by 5 bases, 8 bases remained unmatched. Germline CDR1 reads KGHSH; CDR2 reads LQKENI. The table came from immunoSEQ multiplex PCR; TCRdb's copy has only in-frame clones and leaves some out. The data contain 7,000 or so clones, about 75% of them singletons. The TCR sequence derives from a human donor with peripheral T-cell lymphoma. The V call is TRBV18, the J call TRBJ1-5; TRBD1 matches 7 bases. What was sequenced was tumor tissue. The CDR3 region has the DNA TGTGCCAGCTCACGCTCCGCAGGGGGTGATCAGCCCCAGCATTTT. Translated, it gives CASSRSAGGDQPQHF.